This T cell receptor (beta chain) comes out of a study of a mutant IDH1 vaccine in newly diagnosed glioma. Looking at the study overall: Radiotherapy alone preceded vaccination by 4-6 weeks; alternatively, vaccination started with temozolomide cycles. Visits V12 and V13 fell at weeks 35 and 47, respectively.

Germline CDR1 and CDR2: MDHEN and SYDVKM. Trimming took off 8 bases at V and 4 bases at J, with 17 bases between the two ends. The CDR3 length is 15 residues. Assay: immunoSEQ multiplex PCR; the TCRdb copy retains only in-frame clones and omits some. Here the sample spans about 55,000 clones, around 80% being singletons. On this clone: Its cognate antigen is unknown.

The time point here: week 35, safety follow-up. Every vaccination contained 300 ug of the mutant IDH1 20-mer peptide and was paired with topical imiquimod. New WHO grade 3 or 4 astrocytomas that were IDH1-mutant and ATRX-lost occurred in the donors. The input for sequencing was PBMCs, taken from a glioma patient whose treatment included an IDH1 peptide vaccine. This sequence originates from a woman younger than 30 with glioma. The chain combines TRBV28 with TRBJ1-4; tentative D call: TRBD1 (6 bases). The CDR3 loop is CASHIGGLDNEKLFF. The CDR3 DNA follows: TGTGCCAGCCACATTGGGGGGCTAGATAATGAAAAACTGTTTTTT. Drawing the rest from reference TRBV28 and TRBJ1-4, the complete variable domain is DVKVTQSSRYLVKRTGEKVFLECVQDMDHENMFWYRQDPGLGLRLIYFSYDVKMKEKGDIPEGYSVSREKKERFSLILESASTNQTSMYLCASHIGGLDNEKLFFGSGTQLSVL.